The 9 T cell receptor beta chains below come from one sample, sequenced in a study of blood T cell repertoires in COVID-19. Repertoires were generated with immunoSEQ multiplex PCR, while TCRdb's copy carries only in-frame clones and drops some. The sample has under 70,000 clones; roughly 89% are singletons. Sequencing was carried out using peripheral blood. The source is a woman aged 60-75 years with COVID-19, enrolled during active disease.

This sequence joins TRBV6-1 and TRBJ1-2; no clear D. The CDR3 loop spans 12 amino acids. The V end was cut by 0 bases, the J end by 6 bases, with 5 bases between. CDR1 and CDR2 from the germline V gene are MNHNS and SASEGT. The CDR3 sequence is CASSEAFDGYTF. DNA for the CDR3: TGTGCCAGCAGTGAAGCGTTCGATGGCTACACCTTC.

This clone turned up a few times. The rearrangement joins TRBV19 to TRBJ2-5; 8 positions match TRBD2. V shed 8 bases, J shed 3 bases, and the junction held 8 bases outside the gene matches. The V gene's germline CDR1 is LNHDA and CDR2 SQIVND (reference sequence). The CDR3 runs to 14 residues. Here the CDR3 reads CASRVRGGEETQYF. The CDR3 nucleotides read TGTGCCAGTCGTGTTCGGGGGGGTGAAGAGACCCAGTACTTC.

The chain carries TRBV24-1 and TRBJ1-2, with TRBD1 matching over 8 bases. This CDR3 is built from 12 residues. Germline V lookup: CDR1 KGHDR, CDR2 SFDVKD. Losses at the gene ends were 6 bases for V and 7 bases for J; bases not matched to a gene: 3. The chain's CDR3 is CATSQGASGYTF. CDR3 nucleotide sequence: TGTGCCACCAGTCAGGGGGCAAGTGGCTACACCTTC.

The chain couples TRBV7-9 to TRBJ1-1, with D unresolved. The germline CDR1 and CDR2 sequences are SEHNR and FQNEAQ (reference sequence). Between the trimmed V and J ends, which lost 4 bases and 0 bases, there was a span of 12 bases. This CDR3 contains 15 residues. The CDR3 DNA follows: TGTGCCAGCAGCTCACCGACGACATTGAACACTGAAGCTTTCTTT. The encoded protein is CASSSPTTLNTEAFF.

The V and J genes are TRBV19 and TRBJ2-7; D possibly corresponds to TRBD2 (6 bases). V shed 1 base and J shed 7 bases, with 17 bases lying between them. The CDR3 extends over 15 amino acids. Germline V lookup: CDR1 LNHDA, CDR2 SQIVND (reference sequence). The CDR3 region is CASSIGSRGLREQYF. CDR3 DNA: TGTGCCAGTAGTATAGGCTCACGGGGACTCAGGGAGCAGTACTTC.

The V call is TRBV5-5, the J call TRBJ2-1; D is unclear. Trimming shortened V by 5 bases and J by 7 bases, and 10 bases separated the two germline ends. This CDR3 region has 12 residues. Germline V gene lookup returns CDR1 SGHKS and CDR2 YYEKEE (reference sequence). The CDR3 sequence is CASSRAMNEQFF. The CDR3, as DNA: TGTGCCAGCAGTCGCGCCATGAATGAGCAGTTCTTC.

V gene TRBV28 combines with J gene TRBJ1-4; possibly TRBD1 for D (5 bases). The germline V and J ends were trimmed by 5 bases and 4 bases, with 17 bases remaining between them. The CDR3 loop spans 16 amino acids. Germline V lookup: CDR1 MDHEN, CDR2 SYDVKM. CDR3 loop: CASSPVVGARNEKLFF. The CDR3 DNA follows: TGTGCCAGCAGTCCGGTTGTTGGGGCACGTAATGAAAAACTGTTTTTT.

This sequence joins TRBV5-1 and TRBJ1-1; 7 bases align to TRBD1. CDR1 and CDR2 (germline): SGHRS, YFSETQ. J gave up 5 bases and V 0 bases, and 13 bases lay outside the gene matches. The CDR3 runs 17 residues. The CDR3 DNA follows: TGCGCCAGCAGCTTGGGGGCGATAGACAGGGCGCAGACTGAAGCTTTCTTT. Translation: CASSLGAIDRAQTEAFF.

This chain links TRBV5-1 with TRBJ2-1, with TRBD2 identical over 8 bases. The trim removed 4 bases at V and 4 bases at J, leaving 10 bases unmatched. This CDR3 contains 16 residues. The V gene's germline CDR1 is SGHRS and CDR2 YFSETQ. Written as DNA, the CDR3 is TGCGCCAGCAGCCGGTCGGGAGGGTGGGGATACAATGAGCAGTTCTTC. Protein: CASSRSGGWGYNEQFF.